Below, 24 T cell receptor beta chains from the same sample are listed, as sequenced in a study of technical replicates of blood from a few donors. Method: immunoSEQ multiplex PCR; TCRdb's copy keeps in-frame clones and lacks some. The sample has fewer than 15,000 clones; roughly 94% are singletons. The source material was PBMCs. These receptors were collected from a human donor in good health.

The J gene is TRBJ1-2, the V gene TRBV21-1. TRBV21-1 counts as a pseudogene. This CDR3 has 14 amino acids. CDR3 DNA sequence: TGTGCCAGCAGCAAAGGAGGGCGTGATGGTGGCTACACCTTC. It encodes CASSKGGRDGGYTF.

The chain is built from TRBV7-9 and TRBJ1-2; 7 bases are a match to TRBD1. The CDR3 is 16 amino acids. The V gene end was trimmed by 0 bases and the J gene end by 4 bases; junction bases not matched to a gene: 8. Germline V gene lookup returns CDR1 SEHNR and CDR2 FQNEAQ (reference sequence). Here the CDR3 DNA reads TGTGCCAGCAGCTTAGCTTCTACCGGGACAGCCTATGGCTACACCTTC. This translates into CASSLASTGTAYGYTF.

The chain carries TRBV7-8 and TRBJ2-2; D might be TRBD1 (5 bases). V was shortened by 5 bases and J by 5 bases, with 15 bases between the two germline ends. This CDR3 is built from 15 residues. Looked up from germline, CDR1 is SGHVS and CDR2 is FQNEAQ. This CDR3 reads CASSPLSGITGELFF. As DNA, the CDR3 is TGTGCCAGCAGCCCCCTCTCAGGGATTACCGGGGAGCTGTTTTTT. The variable domain in full, completed from reference TRBV7-8 and TRBJ2-2, reads GAGVSQSPRYKVAKRGQDVALRCDPISGHVSLFWYQQALGQGPEFLTYFQNEAQLDKSGLPSDRFFAERPEGSVSTLKIQRTQQEDSAVYLCASSPLSGITGELFFGEGSRLTVL.

The CDR3 DNA reads TGTGCCAGCAGTTTACCATGGCAGGGGGCCCCCCACGAGCAGTACTTC. This translates into CASSLPWQGAPHEQYF. The rearrangement links TRBV28 to TRBJ2-7, with TRBD1 matching over 8 bases. The V segment lost 2 bases and the J segment 5 bases; nucleotides outside the gene matches: 11. The CDR3 has 16 residues. Per the germline V gene, CDR1 is MDHEN and CDR2 is SYDVKM.

This chain links TRBV15 with TRBJ2-3, with D perhaps matching TRBD1 (6 bases). Germline loops: CDR1 LNHNV, CDR2 YYDKDF (reference sequence). V was cut by 6 bases and J by 2 bases, with 12 bases left in between. The CDR3 runs to 14 residues. CDR3 DNA sequence: TGTGCCACCAGACCTGGACAGAACACAGATACGCAGTATTTT. Its protein is CATRPGQNTDTQYF.

The chain couples TRBV9 to TRBJ2-1; D remains unclear. Trimming removed 4 bases at V and 0 bases at J, with 8 bases between. Per the germline V gene, CDR1 is SGDLS and CDR2 is YYNGEE. The CDR3 contains 14 residues. The CDR3 sequence: CASSTSSSYNEQFF. The CDR3 coding sequence is TGTGCCAGCAGCACTTCGAGCTCCTACAATGAGCAGTTCTTC.

The chain recombines TRBV6-5 with TRBJ2-7; TRBD1 might be the D (6 bases). Between the trimmed V and J ends, which lost 4 bases and 6 bases, there was a span of 13 bases. Germline V gives CDR1 MNHEY, CDR2 SVGAGI. The length of the CDR3 is 13 residues. CDR3 nucleotides: TGTGCCAGCAGTTCGACAGGTCCGGGCGAGCAGTACTTC. The encoded protein is CASSSTGPGEQYF.

A few counts support this clone. The chain recombines TRBV5-8 with TRBJ2-7; TRBD1 agrees at 8 bases. From germline, CDR1 is SGHTS and CDR2 YDEGEE. This CDR3 has 13 amino acids. Germline trimming cut 2 bases from V and 6 bases from J; bases unmatched to any gene: 4. The CDR3 reads CASSFYTGGEQYF. The DNA of the CDR3 is TGTGCCAGCAGCTTTTATACAGGGGGCGAGCAGTACTTC.

This CDR3 is CASTRTSEGELFF. CDR3 nucleotides: TGTGCCAGCACACGGACTAGCGAAGGGGAGCTGTTTTTT. V is TRBV2 and J is TRBJ2-2; 9 bases are shared with TRBD2. J lost 8 bases, V lost 7 bases, and 5 bases had no gene match. The CDR3 spans 13 residues. Germline V CDR1 and CDR2: SNHLY, FYNNEI.

The chain has TRBV7-2 and TRBJ2-7; D not resolved. Trimming pared 2 bases from V and 5 bases from J, leaving 10 bases between. CDR1 is SGHTA and CDR2 is FQGNSA in the germline V gene. The length of the CDR3 is 13 residues. Here the CDR3 reads CASSLMGRDEQYF. The DNA of the CDR3 is TGTGCCAGCAGCTTAATGGGTCGGGACGAGCAGTACTTC.

The chain employs TRBV9 and TRBJ2-2; 8 bases align to TRBD2. Germline V gives CDR1 SGDLS, CDR2 YYNGEE. V shed 0 bases and J 1 base; nucleotides not matched to a gene: 2. The CDR3 has 16 amino acids. The CDR3 here is CASSVGLAGNTGELFF. The CDR3 region has the DNA TGTGCCAGCAGCGTAGGCCTAGCGGGGAACACCGGGGAGCTGTTTTTT.

The rearrangement joins TRBV9 to TRBJ1-1, with 8 bases fitting TRBD1. Germline V lookup: CDR1 SGDLS, CDR2 YYNGEE. The CDR3 runs to 15 residues. Trimming took 2 bases from V and 3 from J; bases not matched to a gene: 6. CDR3 amino acids: CASSVDRGGDTEAFF. The DNA for the CDR3 is TGTGCCAGCAGCGTCGACAGGGGAGGGGACACTGAAGCTTTCTTT.

This clone has just one count. The chain links TRBV5-1 to TRBJ2-5; TRBD1 aligns across 10 bases. This CDR3 comprises 16 residues. The trim removed 2 bases at V and 5 bases at J, leaving 9 bases unmatched. Germline V gene sequence: CDR1 SGHRS, CDR2 YFSETQ. The CDR3, as DNA: TGCGCCAGCAGCTTCACCCGGACAGGGGGGTTGGAGACCCAGTACTTC. Translating gives CASSFTRTGGLETQYF.

The CDR3 reads CASSLWGQRYGYTF. The CDR3 coding sequence is TGTGCCAGCAGTTTATGGGGACAAAGGTATGGCTACACCTTC. This chain joins TRBV28 and TRBJ1-2; weak D call: TRBD1 (6 bases). V lost 0 bases, J lost 5 bases, and 10 bases lay in between. The CDR3 loop spans 14 amino acids. Germline V gene lookup returns CDR1 MDHEN and CDR2 SYDVKM.

V gene TRBV25-1 combines with J gene TRBJ2-7, with TRBD1 as a possible D gene (5 bases). V lost 10 bases, J lost 5 bases, and 15 bases lay in between. Germline assignment: CDR1 MGHDK and CDR2 SYGVNS. The CDR3 is 12 residues long. The chain's CDR3 is CATTQGAHEQYF. The CDR3 bases are TGTGCCACAACCCAAGGGGCCCACGAGCAGTACTTC.

The gene calls are TRBV30 and TRBJ2-1; tentative D call: TRBD2 (5 bases). The CDR3 runs to 11 residues. V was shortened by 5 bases and J by 15 bases, with 17 bases between the two germline ends. Germline V gene data show CDR1 as GTSNPN and CDR2 as SVGIG (reference sequence). Here the CDR3 DNA reads TGTGCCTGGGGGGAGATTGATCGACCGTTCTTC. It yields the protein CAWGEIDRPFF. The complete variable domain, with remaining parts taken from reference TRBV30 and TRBJ2-1, reads SQTIHQWPATLVQPVGSPLSLECTVEGTSNPNLYWYRQAAGRGLQLLFYSVGIGQISSEVPQNLSASRPQDRQFILSSKKLLLSDSGFYLCAWGEIDRPFFGPGTRLTVL.

This chain uses TRBV2 with TRBJ2-7; TRBD2 agrees at 7 bases. The germline gives CDR1 SNHLY, CDR2 FYNNEI. The V gene end was trimmed by 7 bases and the J gene end by 3 bases; junction bases not matched to a gene: 9. The length of the CDR3 is 14 residues. The CDR3 loop is CASNTGGSFYEQYF. As DNA, the CDR3 is TGTGCCAGCAATACTGGCGGGAGTTTCTACGAGCAGTACTTC.

The rearrangement links TRBV7-6 to TRBJ2-5; 16 bases align to TRBD2. The V segment lost 5 bases and the J segment 5 bases; nucleotides outside the gene matches: 8. The CDR3 runs 17 residues. Germline-derived CDR1 and CDR2 are SGHVS and FNYEAQ. In DNA, the CDR3 is TGTGCCAGCAGCCTGGGACTAGCGGGAGGGCAGTTGGAGACCCAGTACTTC. This gives the protein CASSLGLAGGQLETQYF. The whole variable domain, remainder taken from reference TRBV7-6 and TRBJ2-5, is GAGVSQSPRYKVTKRGQDVALRCDPISGHVSLYWYRQALGQGPEFLTYFNYEAQQDKSGLPNDRFSAERPEGSISTLTIQRTEQRDSAMYRCASSLGLAGGQLETQYFGPGTRLLVL.

CDR3 sequence (DNA): TGTGCCACAAAAAGACAGGGGACTTCCGATGGCTACACCTTC. Its protein product is CATKRQGTSDGYTF. The chain carries TRBV10-3 and TRBJ1-2, with 8 positions matching TRBD1. CDR3 size: 14 residues. The V segment lost 10 bases and the J segment 6 bases; nucleotides outside the gene matches: 13. The germline CDR1 and CDR2 sequences are ENHRY and SYGVKD.

The CDR3 nucleotides are TGTGCCAGCCTGCGGGGCTTCGTCTCCTACGAGCAGTACTTC. This gives the protein CASLRGFVSYEQYF. This rearrangement joins TRBV28 to TRBJ2-7, with D tentatively TRBD2 (6 bases). This CDR3 spans 14 amino acids. Germline V CDR1 and CDR2: MDHEN, SYDVKM. Trimming took 8 bases from V and 0 from J, leaving 14 bases between them. Using reference TRBV28 and TRBJ2-7 for the parts outside the CDR3, the full variable domain is DVKVTQSSRYLVKRTGEKVFLECVQDMDHENMFWYRQDPGLGLRLIYFSYDVKMKEKGDIPEGYSVSREKKERFSLILESASTNQTSMYLCASLRGFVSYEQYFGPGTRLTVT.

J is TRBJ2-1 and V is TRBV10-1, with 7 bases matching TRBD1. CDR1 and CDR2 (germline): WNHNN, SYGVQD (reference sequence). The CDR3 is 15 amino acids. Trimming at V came to 4 bases and at J to 7 bases, leaving 10 bases not matched to a gene. The CDR3 loop is CASSGETGLGNEQFF. CDR3 bases: TGCGCCAGCAGTGGGGAGACAGGGTTGGGGAATGAGCAGTTCTTC.

The chain joins TRBV5-1 to TRBJ2-3; 9 nucleotides match TRBD2. With 1 base clipped from V and 8 bases from J, the junction kept 14 bases outside the gene matches. The CDR3 has 17 amino acids. Germline V gene data show CDR1 as SGHRS and CDR2 as YFSETQ. The CDR3 DNA reads as TGCGCCAGCAGCTTGTCGGCGGCGGCGGGAGGGTGGCGTACGCAGTATTTT. Amino acid sequence: CASSLSAAAGGWRTQYF.

This chain connects TRBV7-8 to TRBJ2-7; 8 bases map to TRBD2. Germline values: CDR1 SGHVS, CDR2 FQNEAQ. This CDR3 comprises 15 residues. J was trimmed by 0 bases and V by 3 bases; bases with no gene match: 4. CDR3 sequence: CASSLTSASSYEQYF. The DNA for the CDR3 is TGTGCCAGCAGCTTGACTAGCGCCAGCTCCTACGAGCAGTACTTC.

The V gene is TRBV25-1, the J gene TRBJ1-1; 9 positions match TRBD1. The CDR3 runs 15 residues. Germline V gene lookup returns CDR1 MGHDK and CDR2 SYGVNS. Trimming cost V 6 bases and J 1 base; bases outside gene matches: 6. The DNA for the CDR3 is TGTGCCAGCAGAAAACAGGGGGCGAGGAACACTGAAGCTTTCTTT. It encodes CASRKQGARNTEAFF.